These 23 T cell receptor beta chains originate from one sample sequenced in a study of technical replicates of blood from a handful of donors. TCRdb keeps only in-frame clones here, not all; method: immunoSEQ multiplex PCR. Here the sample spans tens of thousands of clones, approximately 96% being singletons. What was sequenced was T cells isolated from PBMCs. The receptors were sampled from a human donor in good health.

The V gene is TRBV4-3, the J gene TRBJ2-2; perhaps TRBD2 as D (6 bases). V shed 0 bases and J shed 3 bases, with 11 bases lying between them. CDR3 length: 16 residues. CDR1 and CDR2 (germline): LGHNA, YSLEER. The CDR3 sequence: CASSQDWREDTGELFF. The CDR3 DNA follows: TGCGCCAGCAGCCAAGACTGGAGGGAGGACACCGGGGAGCTGTTTTTT.

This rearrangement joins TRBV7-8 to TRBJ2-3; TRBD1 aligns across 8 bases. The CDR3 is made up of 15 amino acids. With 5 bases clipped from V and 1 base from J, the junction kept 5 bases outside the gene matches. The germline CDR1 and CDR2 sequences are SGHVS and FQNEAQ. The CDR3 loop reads CASSNRDRRTDTQYF. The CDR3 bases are TGTGCCAGCAGCAACCGGGACAGGCGCACAGATACGCAGTATTTT.

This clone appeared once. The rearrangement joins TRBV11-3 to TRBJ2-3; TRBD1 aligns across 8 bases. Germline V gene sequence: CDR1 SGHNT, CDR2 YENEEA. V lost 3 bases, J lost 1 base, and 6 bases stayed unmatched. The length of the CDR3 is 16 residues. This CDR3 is CASSFSGGAGTDTQYF. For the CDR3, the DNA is TGTGCCAGCAGCTTTTCAGGGGGCGCAGGCACAGATACGCAGTATTTT.

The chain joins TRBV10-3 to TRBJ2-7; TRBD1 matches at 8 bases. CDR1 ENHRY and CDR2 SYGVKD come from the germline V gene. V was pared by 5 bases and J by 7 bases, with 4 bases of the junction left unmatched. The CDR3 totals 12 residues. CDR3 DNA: TGTGCCATCAGTCGAACAGGGGGAGAGCAGTACTTC. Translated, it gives CAISRTGGEQYF.

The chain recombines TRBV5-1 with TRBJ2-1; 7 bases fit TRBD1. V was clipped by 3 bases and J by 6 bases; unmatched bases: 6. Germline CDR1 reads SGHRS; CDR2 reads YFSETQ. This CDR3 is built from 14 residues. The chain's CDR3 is CASSSRQGFNEQFF. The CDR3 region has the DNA TGCGCCAGCAGCTCCCGACAGGGTTTCAATGAGCAGTTCTTC.

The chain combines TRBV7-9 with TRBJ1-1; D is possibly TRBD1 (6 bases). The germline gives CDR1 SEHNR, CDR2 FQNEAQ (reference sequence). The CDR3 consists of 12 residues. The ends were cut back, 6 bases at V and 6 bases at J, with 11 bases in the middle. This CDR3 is CASRAGAPEAFF. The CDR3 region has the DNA TGTGCCAGCAGAGCGGGGGCCCCTGAAGCTTTCTTT.

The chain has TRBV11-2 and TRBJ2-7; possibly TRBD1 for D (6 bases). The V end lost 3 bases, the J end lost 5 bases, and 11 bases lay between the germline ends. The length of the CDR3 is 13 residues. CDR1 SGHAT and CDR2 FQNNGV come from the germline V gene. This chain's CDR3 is CASSFAGGDEQYF. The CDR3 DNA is TGTGCCAGCAGCTTTGCTGGGGGCGACGAGCAGTACTTC.

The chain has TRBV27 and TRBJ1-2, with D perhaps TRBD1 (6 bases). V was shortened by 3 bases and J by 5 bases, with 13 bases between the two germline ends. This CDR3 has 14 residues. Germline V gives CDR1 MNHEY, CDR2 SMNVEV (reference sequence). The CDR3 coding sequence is TGTGCCAGCAGTTTGTCAGGGGTTTCTTATGGCTACACCTTC. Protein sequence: CASSLSGVSYGYTF.

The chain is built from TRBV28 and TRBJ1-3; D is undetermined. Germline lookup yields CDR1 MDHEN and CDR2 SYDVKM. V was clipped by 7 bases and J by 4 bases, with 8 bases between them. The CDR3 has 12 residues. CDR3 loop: CASTGVGNTIYF. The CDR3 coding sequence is TGTGCCAGCACCGGTGTCGGAAACACCATATATTTT.

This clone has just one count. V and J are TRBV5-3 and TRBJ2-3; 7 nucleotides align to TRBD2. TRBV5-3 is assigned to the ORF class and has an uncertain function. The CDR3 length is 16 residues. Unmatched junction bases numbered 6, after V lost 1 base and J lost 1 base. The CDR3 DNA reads TGTGCCAGAAGCTTGTGCCCGGGAGGTGGCACAGATACGCAGTATTTT. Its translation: CARSLCPGGGTDTQYF.

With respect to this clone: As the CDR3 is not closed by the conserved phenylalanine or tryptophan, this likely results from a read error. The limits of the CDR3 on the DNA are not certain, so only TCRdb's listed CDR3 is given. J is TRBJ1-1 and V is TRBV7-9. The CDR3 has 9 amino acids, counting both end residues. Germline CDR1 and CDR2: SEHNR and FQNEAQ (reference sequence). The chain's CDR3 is CASSALLEG.

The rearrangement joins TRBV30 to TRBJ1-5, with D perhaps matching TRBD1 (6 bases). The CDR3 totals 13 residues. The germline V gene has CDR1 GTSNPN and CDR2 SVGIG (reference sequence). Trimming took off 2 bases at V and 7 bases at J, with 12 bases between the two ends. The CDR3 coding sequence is TGTGCCTGGAGTAACAGGGTAGGGCAGCCCCAGCATTTT. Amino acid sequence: CAWSNRVGQPQHF.

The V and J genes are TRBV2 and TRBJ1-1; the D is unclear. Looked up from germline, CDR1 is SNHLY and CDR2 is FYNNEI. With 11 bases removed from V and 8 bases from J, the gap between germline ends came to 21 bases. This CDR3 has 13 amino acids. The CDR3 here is CAYRLEGKVEAFF. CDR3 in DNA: TGTGCCTACCGACTGGAGGGTAAGGTGGAAGCTTTCTTT.

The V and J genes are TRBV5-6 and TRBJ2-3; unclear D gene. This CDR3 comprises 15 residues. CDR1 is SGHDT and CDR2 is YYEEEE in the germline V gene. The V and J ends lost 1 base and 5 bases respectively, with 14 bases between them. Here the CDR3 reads CASSLRGRSRDTQYF. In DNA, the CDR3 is TGTGCCAGCAGCTTGAGAGGTCGTAGCCGAGATACGCAGTATTTT. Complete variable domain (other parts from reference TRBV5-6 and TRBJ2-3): DAGVTQSPTHLIKTRGQQVTLRCSPKSGHDTVSWYQQALGQGPQFIFQYYEEEERQRGNFPDRFSGHQFPNYSSELNVNALLLGDSALYLCASSLRGRSRDTQYFGPGTRLTVL.

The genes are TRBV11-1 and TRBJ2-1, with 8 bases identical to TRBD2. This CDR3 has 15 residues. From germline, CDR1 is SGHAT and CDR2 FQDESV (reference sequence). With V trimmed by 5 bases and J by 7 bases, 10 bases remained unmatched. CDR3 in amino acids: CASSPPQREINEQFF. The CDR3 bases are TGTGCCAGCAGCCCCCCCCAGCGGGAGATAAATGAGCAGTTCTTC.

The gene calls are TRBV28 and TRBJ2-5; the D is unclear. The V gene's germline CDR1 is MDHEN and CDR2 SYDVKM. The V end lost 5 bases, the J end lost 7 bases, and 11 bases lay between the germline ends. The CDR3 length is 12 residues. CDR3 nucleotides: TGTGCCAGCAGTCCCTCGGTTGTGACCCAGTACTTC. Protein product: CASSPSVVTQYF.

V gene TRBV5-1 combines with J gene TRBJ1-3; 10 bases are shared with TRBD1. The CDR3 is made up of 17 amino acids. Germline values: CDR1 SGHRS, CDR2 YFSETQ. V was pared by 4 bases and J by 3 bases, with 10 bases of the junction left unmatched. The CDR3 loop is CASSVDSGTGVGNTIYF. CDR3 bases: TGCGCCAGCAGCGTAGACTCCGGGACAGGGGTTGGAAACACCATATATTTT.

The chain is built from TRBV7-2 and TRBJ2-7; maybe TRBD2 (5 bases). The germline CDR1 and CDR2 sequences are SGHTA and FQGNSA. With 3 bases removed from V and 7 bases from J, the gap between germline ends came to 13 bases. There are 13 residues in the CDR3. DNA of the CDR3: TGTGCCAGCAGCTTTGAGGGTGGGCGGGAGCAGTACTTC. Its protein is CASSFEGGREQYF.

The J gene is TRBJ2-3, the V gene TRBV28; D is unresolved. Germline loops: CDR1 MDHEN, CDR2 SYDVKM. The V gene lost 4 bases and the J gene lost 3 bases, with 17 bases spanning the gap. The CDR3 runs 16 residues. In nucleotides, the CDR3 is TGTGCCAGCAGTTCACCCATGCTTACCACAACAGATACGCAGTATTTT. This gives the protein CASSSPMLTTTDTQYF.

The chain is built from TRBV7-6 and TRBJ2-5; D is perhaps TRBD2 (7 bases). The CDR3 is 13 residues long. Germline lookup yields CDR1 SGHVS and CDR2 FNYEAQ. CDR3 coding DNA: TGTGCAATAGGGAGCGGGACAAGGGAGACCCAGTACTTC. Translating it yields CAIGSGTRETQYF.

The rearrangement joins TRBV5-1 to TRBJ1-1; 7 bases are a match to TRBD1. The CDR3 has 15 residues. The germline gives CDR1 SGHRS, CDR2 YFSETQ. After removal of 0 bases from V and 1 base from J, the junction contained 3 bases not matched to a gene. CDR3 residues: CASSLDSGGNTEAFF. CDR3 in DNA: TGCGCCAGCAGCTTGGATTCAGGGGGGAACACTGAAGCTTTCTTT. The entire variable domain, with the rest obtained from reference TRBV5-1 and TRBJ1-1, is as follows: KAGVTQTPRYLIKTRGQQVTLSCSPISGHRSVSWYQQTPGQGLQFLFEYFSETQRNKGNFPGRFSGRQFSNSRSEMNVSTLELGDSALYLCASSLDSGGNTEAFFGQGTRLTVV.

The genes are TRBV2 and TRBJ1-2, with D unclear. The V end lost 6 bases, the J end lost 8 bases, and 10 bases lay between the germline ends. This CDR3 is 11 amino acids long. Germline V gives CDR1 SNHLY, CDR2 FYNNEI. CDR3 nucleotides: TGTGCCAGCAGGTTCGGGGAGGGCTACACCTTC. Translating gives CASRFGEGYTF.

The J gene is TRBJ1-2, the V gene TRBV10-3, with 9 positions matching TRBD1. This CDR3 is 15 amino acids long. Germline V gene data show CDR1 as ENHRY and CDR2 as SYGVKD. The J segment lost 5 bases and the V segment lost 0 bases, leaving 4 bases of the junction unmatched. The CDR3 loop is CAISESTGGLYGYTF. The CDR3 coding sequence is TGTGCCATCAGTGAGTCTACAGGGGGCCTATATGGCTACACCTTC.